This T cell receptor beta chain was sequenced for a study of cytomegalovirus exposure and HLA in healthy donors (dated by TCRdb to 2016 to 2017). Context from the whole study: According to an earlier analysis of around 600 of the donors, about 179 million T cells yielded 90 million to 140 million unique TCR beta sequences and less than 300 Gb of sequence data. Every repertoire in the discovery cohort had been generated on one and the same sequencing platform. The later analysis used no new phenotypic data to find candidate immune exposures, relying instead on TCR beta sequences and their occurrence across donors. A later genetic analysis took genome-wide SNP genotypes for about 55% of the 666 donors and used that subset as a discovery cohort. A later analysis re-analyzed previously published TCR beta repertoires from approximately 670 donors and added high-resolution HLA genotyping to study TCR occurrence patterns. An earlier analysis of 587 of the donors used high-throughput TCR beta sequencing to judge whether each TCR beta V gene segment behaved as functional or pseudogenic. The study aimed to test whether cataloging public T cell receptors could reveal signatures of past pathogen exposure. Using immunosequencing, the study profiled T cell repertoires from about 620 subjects and related those repertoires to cytomegalovirus serostatus. Both class I and class II loci were covered by HLA typing, at four-digit resolution. The number of donors typed differed by locus, with about 620-630 for A, B, C, DRB1 and DQB1, around 500 for DQA1, approximately 580 for DPA1, and 472 for DPB1. Several DR-DQ haplotypes were handled as single units for association and clustering, since linkage in the cohort was strong. The study combined high-throughput TCR immunosequencing, statistical association of individual TCRs with disease status, and machine learning to predict cytomegalovirus infection status. Among the roughly 400 genotyped donors, 75% to 90% belonged to the genetic ancestry cluster associated with self-reported Caucasian donors. Approximately 310 gigabases of sequencing data and roughly 80 million unique TCR sequences made up an early release that covered about 640 HLA-typed donors. Donor age, sex, ethnicity and CMV serostatus were compiled alongside the repertoire data. Along with the approximately 700-subject first cohort, a separate validation cohort of over a hundred different subjects was used. Among about 370 genotyped donors of the cohort, an average of around 220,000 unique TCR beta nucleotide sequences was sequenced per donor, of which roughly 17% were non-productive. The paper as a whole reports these results and caveats: Compared with the roughly 700-donor mean, donors in an Asian-associated ancestry cluster had fewer N-insertions in productive TCRs, according to a later genetic analysis. It was suggested by the authors that the approach could potentially be generalized to other disease states and immunological phenotypes. Presence/absence analyses assumed roughly uniform sequencing depth across donors, an assumption that may not hold. Because HLA typing was unavailable for some donors at each locus, only the typed subset was used in association tests. A later genetic analysis associated a missense DCLRE1C variant with V-gene and J-gene trimming of TCR beta chains, and an independent cohort replicated the association. According to a later analysis, parvovirus B19, influenza, CMV and Epstein-Barr virus appeared linked to several top co-occurrence clusters. In both the original and validation cohorts, the classifier was reported to diagnose cytomegalovirus status with high specificity and sensitivity. An earlier analysis of approximately 500 of the donors showed that most TCR beta V segments appeared in productive rearrangements either about 87% or about 30% of the time, which broadly matched IMGT annotations. A later analysis associated 17,000 or so TCR beta sequences with specific HLA alleles at a false discovery rate of 0.05. A group of highly shared sequence variants was considered likely to be a technical artifact of the sequencing pipeline. Most TCR sequences were seen in very few donors, while some public TCRs were found in many individuals. When HLA alleles, especially DR and DQ, strongly co-occurred, attributing TCR associations to individual alleles was difficult. The cohort was sequenced for TCR beta chains only, and without alpha or paired-chain data the features that could be detected were limited. The study listed 164 TCR beta chains as associated with cytomegalovirus. For the cohort, immune exposure information was limited to CMV serostatus. In a later analysis, HLA-associated TCR beta chains showed more clonal expansion and lower generation probabilities than non-associated chains that were equally common. In a later analysis, TCR association rates were found to vary across HLA loci, with the most associated TCRs seen for DRB1 alleles and the fewest for HLA-C alleles. Because counts were too low, approximately 18 rarely observed V segments, including chromosome 9 orphons, were excluded from the earlier analysis of around 640 of the donors. According to a later analysis, most CMV-associated TCR beta chains appeared to be HLA-restricted, and the HLA associations seemed to be driven largely by CMV exposure. A few of the identified cytomegalovirus-associated TCR beta chains were confirmed in vitro to be specific for cytomegalovirus antigens. A further reported finding was that TCR beta sequences accurately predicted the HLA-A and HLA-B alleles for most subjects in the first cohort. Some IMGT-functional V segments, including TRBV6-2 and TRBV6-3, could not be told apart with the 87-base-pair reads, so those segments were excluded. Linkage disequilibrium might explain the correlated functional status among segregating V segments, but an unknown experimental factor could not be ruled out.

With respect to this clone: Its antigen has not been determined. No base quality values were provided; no much bigger clone lies one nucleotide off.

According to the germline V gene (reference sequence), CDR1 reads LNHDA and CDR2 reads SQIVND. Germline trimming amounts to 9 bases on V and 0 bases on J, with 4 as the count of junction bases outside the gene matches. From its cysteine to its phenylalanine, the CDR3 spans 14 amino acids. The DNA shown is the 42-base CDR3, in frame from base 1. The library came from the immunoSEQ multiplex PCR assay. A mixture of 60 forward primers for TCR Vbeta segments and 13 reverse primers for TCR Jbeta segments was used in the multiplex PCR. The CDR3 region of rearranged TCR beta genes was amplified from genomic DNA with a multiplex PCR assay. On the Illumina HiSeq System, the amplified TCR beta libraries were sequenced as 87-base-pair reads. Regarding the original processing steps: A later analysis counted about 80 million unique TCR beta chains across the 600 to 850 repertoires, and around 9.9 million of these chains were shared by at least two donors. Raw reads were error-corrected and collapsed into unique sequences by a nearest-neighbor algorithm in which closely related sequences were merged to remove PCR and sequencing errors. V, D and J gene segments were assigned by aligning CDR3 sequences to IMGT reference sequences. For a sequence to be retained, a match of at least six nucleotides to both a V gene segment and a J gene segment was required. Rearrangements were called productive when the CDR3 lacked stop codons and stayed in frame with V and J; all others were non-productive. Following IMGT convention, CDR3 was defined as the stretch from the second conserved V-encoded cysteine up to the conserved J-encoded phenylalanine. The earlier analysis of more than 450 of the donors excluded sequences that lacked an unambiguous match to a single V gene segment. In an earlier analysis of 587 of the donors, a V segment was called functional when productive rearrangements were above 56.7%, and segregating when the standard deviation between donors exceeded 5%. To diagnose cytomegalovirus status from the catalog of TCR beta chain sequences, a statistical classification framework was built. In a later analysis, V and J genes were assigned by comparing TCR nucleotide sequences against IMGT/GENE-DB human TR gene sequences. In a later analysis, CDR3 sequences and most-parsimonious VDJ recombination scenarios were assigned using the TCRdist pipeline. In a later analysis, each TCR beta chain was defined by its CDR3 amino acid sequence together with its V-gene family, and reads lacking a unique V-gene family were excluded. As a way to deal with suspected cross-contamination and a sequencing artifact, a later analysis dropped roughly 600 nucleotide sequences that were highly shared and had low generation probability. A later analysis calculated a clonal expansion index for each public chain from normalized within-repertoire ranks of inferred template counts. Generation probabilities in a later analysis came from a VDJ recombination model fitted to out-of-frame rearrangements, and those results were checked against IGoR. A later analysis scored TCR-TCR, TCR-HLA and TCR-CMV co-occurrence with hypergeometric tests, applying a repertoire-size bias correction to TCR pairs. A later analysis estimated false discovery rates by permuting HLA or CMV assignments 20 times. A later analysis grouped co-occurring TCRs with DBSCAN, adding TCRdist sequence similarity when clustering within HLA-allele-positive subsets. Repertoires with fewer than 30,000 or more than 120,000 public chains were left out of co-occurrence clustering, as were five repertoires with anomalous nucleotide sharing. As stored in TCRdb, this immuneACCESS dataset retains in-frame rearrangements with V and J assigned. A fraction of the clones does not appear; measured against another copy, unresolved V genes explain less than half of the discrepancy, and the remainder lacks a known reason. That table supplies the V and J calls and clone size; D and trimming were determined from the DNA. The sample data list approximately 140,000 clones, and approximately 72% of these were observed just once. The ten most abundant clones make up around 6.3% of the sample.

In total, 500 to 700 healthy bone marrow donors made up the cohort. At the time of sampling, all cohort members were nominally healthy, though unrecorded immune exposures were likely present. The donor was CMV seronegative and was included in the group of around 320 seronegative cohort members. A peripheral blood sample was provided by each donor, and peripheral blood mononuclear cells were used for TCR beta sequencing. Genomic DNA was extracted from the blood cell samples with the Qiagen DNeasy Blood Extraction Kit. The sequence derives from a woman aged 55-75 years in good health and CMV-seronegative. Sample: PBMCs. The chain joins TRBV19 to TRBJ2-1, with 8 bases in between that match TRBD2. The base sequence is TGTGCCAGCCGGGGGGGCCGCTCCTACAATGAGCAGTTCTTC. Translated, it reads CASRGGRSYNEQFF.